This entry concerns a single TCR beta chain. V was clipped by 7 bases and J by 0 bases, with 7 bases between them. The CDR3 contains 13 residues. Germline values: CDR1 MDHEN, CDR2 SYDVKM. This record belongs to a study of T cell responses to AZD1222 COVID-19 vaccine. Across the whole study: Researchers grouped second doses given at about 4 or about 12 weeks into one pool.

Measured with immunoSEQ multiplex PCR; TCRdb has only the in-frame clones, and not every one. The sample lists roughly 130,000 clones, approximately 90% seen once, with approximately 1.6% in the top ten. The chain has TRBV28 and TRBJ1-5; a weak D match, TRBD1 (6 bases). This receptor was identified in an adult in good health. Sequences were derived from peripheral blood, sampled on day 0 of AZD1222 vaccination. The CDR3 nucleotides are TGTGCCAGCAACAGGGATAGCAATCAGCCCCAGCATTTT. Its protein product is CASNRDSNQPQHF.